This TCR beta chain was sequenced for a study of early T cells in non-severe SARS-CoV-2 infection. Attachment of unique molecular identifiers was made to individual cDNA molecules. TCRdb redid the calling of the 5' RACE reads with MiXCR, one entry per CDR3 protein. The profile shows 110,000 or so distinct CDR3 sequences, 12% of them singletons. This clonotype was found many times. Trimming took 4 bases from V and 6 from J, leaving 13 bases between them. Germline values: CDR1 ENHRY, CDR2 SYGVKD. The CDR3 length is 13 residues. The chain uses TRBV10-3 and TRBJ2-7; D call uncertain. The sequence was obtained from an adult who was a healthcare worker with PCR-confirmed SARS-CoV-2 infection or an uninfected control (not recorded which). Input material: whole blood. The CDR3 loop reads CAISVGATGEQYF. In DNA, the CDR3 is TGTGCCATCAGTGTGGGCGCGACCGGCGAGCAGTACTTC.